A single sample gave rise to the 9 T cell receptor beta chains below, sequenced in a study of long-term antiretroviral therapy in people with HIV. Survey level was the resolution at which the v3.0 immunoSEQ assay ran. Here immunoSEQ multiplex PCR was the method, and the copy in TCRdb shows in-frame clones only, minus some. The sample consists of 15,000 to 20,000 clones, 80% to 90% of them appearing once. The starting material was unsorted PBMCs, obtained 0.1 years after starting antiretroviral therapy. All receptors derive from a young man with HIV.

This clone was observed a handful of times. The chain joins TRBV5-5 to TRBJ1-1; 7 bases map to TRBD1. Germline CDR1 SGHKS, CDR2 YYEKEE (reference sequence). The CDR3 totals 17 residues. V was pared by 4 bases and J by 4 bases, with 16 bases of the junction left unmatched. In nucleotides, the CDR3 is TGTGCCAGCAGCCCCGGCCGGAGGAGGACAGGTTCCACTGAAGCTTTCTTT. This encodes CASSPGRRRTGSTEAFF.

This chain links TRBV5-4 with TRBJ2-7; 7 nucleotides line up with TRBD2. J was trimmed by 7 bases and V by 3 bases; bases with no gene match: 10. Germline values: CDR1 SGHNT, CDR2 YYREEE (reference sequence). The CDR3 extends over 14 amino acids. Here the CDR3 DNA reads TGTGCCAGCAGCTACGGGAGGTGGCCAGGGGAGCAGTACTTC. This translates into CASSYGRWPGEQYF.

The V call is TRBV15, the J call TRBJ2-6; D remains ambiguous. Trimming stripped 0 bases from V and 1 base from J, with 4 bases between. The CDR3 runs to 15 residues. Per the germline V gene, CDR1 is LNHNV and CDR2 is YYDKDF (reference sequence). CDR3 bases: TGTGCCACCAGCAGAGATCAATCTGGGGCCAACGTCCTGACTTTC. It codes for CATSRDQSGANVLTF.

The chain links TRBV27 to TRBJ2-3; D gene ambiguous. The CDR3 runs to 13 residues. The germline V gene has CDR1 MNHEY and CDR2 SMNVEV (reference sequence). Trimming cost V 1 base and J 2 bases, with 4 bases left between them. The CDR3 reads CASSLLDTDTQYF. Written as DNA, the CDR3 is TGTGCCAGCAGTTTATTGGACACAGATACGCAGTATTTT.

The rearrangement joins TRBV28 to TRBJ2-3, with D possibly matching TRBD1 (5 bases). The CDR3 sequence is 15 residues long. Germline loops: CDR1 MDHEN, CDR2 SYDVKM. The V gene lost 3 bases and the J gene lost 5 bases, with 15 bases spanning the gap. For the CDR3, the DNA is TGTGCCAGCAGTTTGGGTCCCCAGGGTCAAGATACGCAGTATTTT. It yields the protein CASSLGPQGQDTQYF.

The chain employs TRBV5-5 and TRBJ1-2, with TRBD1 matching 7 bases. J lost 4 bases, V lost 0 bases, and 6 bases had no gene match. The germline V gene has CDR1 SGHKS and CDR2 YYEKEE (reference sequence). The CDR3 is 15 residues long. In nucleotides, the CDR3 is TGTGCCAGCAGCTTGGGGACAGGCGACTTCTATGGCTACACCTTC. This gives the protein CASSLGTGDFYGYTF.

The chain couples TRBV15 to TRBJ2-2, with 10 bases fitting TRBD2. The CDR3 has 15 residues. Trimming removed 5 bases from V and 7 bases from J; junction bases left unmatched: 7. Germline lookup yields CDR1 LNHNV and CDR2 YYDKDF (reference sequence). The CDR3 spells CATSSQRGGFGELFF. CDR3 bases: TGTGCCACCAGCTCTCAGCGGGGGGGCTTCGGGGAGCTGTTTTTT.

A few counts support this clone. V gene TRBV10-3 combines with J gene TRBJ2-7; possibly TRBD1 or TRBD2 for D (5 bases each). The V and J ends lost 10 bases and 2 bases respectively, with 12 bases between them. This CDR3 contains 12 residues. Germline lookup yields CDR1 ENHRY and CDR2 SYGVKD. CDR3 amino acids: CATRDGPYEQYF. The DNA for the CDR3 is TGTGCCACTAGGGACGGTCCCTACGAGCAGTACTTC.

The CDR3 nucleotides are TGTGCCAGCAGCTTGGTGATAAGCGAGCAGTACTTC. This gives the protein CASSLVISEQYF. V usage is TRBV7-2 and J usage is TRBJ2-7; D call uncertain. This CDR3 contains 12 residues. The germline V gene has CDR1 SGHTA and CDR2 FQGNSA. With 3 bases removed from V and 6 bases from J, the gap between germline ends came to 9 bases.